These T cell receptor beta chains were read from a single sample in a study of blood T cells in healthy people across ages. In TCRdb, the 5' RACE reads were re-called with MiXCR into one record per CDR3 protein. The sample lists some 700,000 distinct CDR3 sequences; 35% to 45% were seen once. Sequencing used blood. These receptor sequences come from a woman in her sixties in good health. Each CDR3 is given with its conserved first and last residue.

V gene,CDR3 protein
TRBV20-1,CSARESPTYGYTF
TRBV20-1,CSAQKQGTSSYNEQFF
TRBV29-1,CSVSYNPATNEKLFF
TRBV6-1,CASSPLLRDLAPETQFF
TRBV20-1,CSASGTIPPRGEQFF
TRBV21-1,CASSKARVNRVVFCEQYF
TRBV5-1,CASSSLSGETQYF
TRBV20-1,CSAELAVNTGELFF
TRBV7-2,CASSLFGEQFF
TRBV20-1,CSASPMGTGGDYNEQFF
TRBV7-2,CASSVAGFSYEQYF
TRBV12-3/TRBV12-4,CASSIQTEQYF
TRBV11-2,CASRGDREGYTF
TRBV24-1,CATSDSSEYDNEQFF
TRBV3-1,CASTLTSGGADTQYF
TRBV4-1,CASSDPGQGYYEQYF
TRBV4-2,CASSQDLRGVGNEQYF
TRBV7-9,CASSLKQGDGYTF
TRBV9,CASSIPGVGGEQYF
TRBV3-1,CASSQDPRTSRTDGYTF
TRBV12-3/TRBV12-4,CASSKTSTDTQYF
TRBV4-3,CASSQDPGVQYF
TRBV6-1,CASSEYALGSYEQYF
TRBV5-1,CASSVRQGLASPLHF
TRBV6-2/TRBV6-3,CASSYPGERKYF
TRBV25-1,CASSESAMGGPDTQYF
TRBV5-5,CASSLVGGLGTDTQYF
TRBV7-2,CASSLIAGQFLSNQPQHF
TRBV5-1,CASSFTTESYNEQFF
TRBV29-1,CSVEAGRGTEAFF
TRBV6-1,CASSETRNTEAFF
TRBV20-1,CSAREGGAYGYTF
TRBV2,CASSVSRQETQYF
TRBV27,CASSSTGGRSSYNEQFF
TRBV28,CASREGIAKNIQYF
TRBV7-9,CASSSWANEKLSF
TRBV20-1,CSVGQTSNQPQHF
TRBV12-3/TRBV12-4,CASSLRANLGNQPQHF
TRBV14,CASSQAGVQPQHF
TRBV12-3/TRBV12-4,CASSSVRTADTQYF
TRBV18,CASSPRREVSEAFF
TRBV5-1,CASSPSSSAYNEQFF
TRBV29-1,CSVLSSSYNEQFF
TRBV7-9,CSSSSGYRGLSNEQYF
TRBV5-1,CASSSGTGPPKYF
TRBV29-1,CSVDLASDTQYF
TRBV20-1,CSASWTSGIYEQYF
TRBV6-5,CASSPYPGQGTYEQYF
TRBV9,CAGSPRTSTYEQYF
TRBV12-3/TRBV12-4,CASSFYEKGGETQYF
TRBV28,CASFALDPTYNEQFF
TRBV12-3/TRBV12-4,CASTTLLGSYEQYF